This T cell receptor beta chain was sequenced for a study of T-cell memory formation after mild COVID-19. About the research overall: TCR clusters showed largely donor specificity. Findings and limits, study-wide: Shrinking CD4+ clones were chiefly CM and EM; CD8+ ones were chiefly EMRA.

This clonotype occurred many times. Its target is not known. Germline loops: CDR1 SNHLY, CDR2 FYNNEI. The length of the CDR3 is 15 residues. The ends were cut back, 7 bases at V and 0 bases at J, with 15 bases in the middle. The authors produced TCR alpha and TCR beta cDNA libraries with sample barcodes and UMIs by 5'RACE using constant-segment primers. In TCRdb, the 5' RACE reads were re-called with MiXCR into one record per CDR3 protein. The sample records about 410,000 distinct CDR3 sequences, over 15% being singletons. The receptor's source is a young man who had mild COVID-19 (a few samples of this study predate the infection). Cell type and time point are not known. This chain connects TRBV2 to TRBJ2-5; no reliable D call. Sequenced input: PBMCs or a T cell subset sorted from them (not recorded which). CDR3 amino acids: CASNLARSYQETQYF. The CDR3, as DNA: TGTGCCAGCAACCTTGCCCGGTCATACCAAGAGACCCAGTACTTC. The full variable domain, completed using reference TRBV2 and TRBJ2-5, is EPEVTQTPSHQVTQMGQEVILRCVPISNHLYFYWYRQILGQKVEFLVSFYNNEISEKSEIFDDQFSVERPDGSNFTLKIRSTKLEDSAMYFCASNLARSYQETQYFGPGTRLLVL.